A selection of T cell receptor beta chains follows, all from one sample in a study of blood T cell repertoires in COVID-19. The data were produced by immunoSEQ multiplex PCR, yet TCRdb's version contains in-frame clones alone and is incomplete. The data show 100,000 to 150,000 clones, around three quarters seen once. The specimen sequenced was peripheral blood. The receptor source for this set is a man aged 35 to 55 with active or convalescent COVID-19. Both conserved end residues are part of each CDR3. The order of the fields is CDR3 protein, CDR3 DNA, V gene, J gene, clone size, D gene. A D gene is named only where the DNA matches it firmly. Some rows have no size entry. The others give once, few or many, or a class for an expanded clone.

CDR3aa: CASSEQGQYGYTF; CDR3nt: TGTGCCAGCAGTGAACAGGGACAGTATGGCTACACCTTC; v_gene: TRBV6-1; j_gene: TRBJ1-2; abundance: few; d_gene: TRBD1
CDR3aa: CSASGQGNSPLHF; CDR3nt: TGCAGTGCTAGTGGGCAGGGAAATTCACCCCTCCACTTT; v_gene: TRBV20-1; j_gene: TRBJ1-6; abundance: .; d_gene: .
CDR3aa: CASSSAAGGAEQYF; CDR3nt: TGTGCCAGCAGCTCAGCGGCGGGAGGAGCCGAGCAGTACTTC; v_gene: TRBV5-4; j_gene: TRBJ2-7; abundance: .; d_gene: TRBD2
CDR3aa: CASNVLAGGKTQYF; CDR3nt: TGTGCCAGCAATGTACTAGCGGGAGGAAAGACCCAGTACTTC; v_gene: TRBV28; j_gene: TRBJ2-5; abundance: .; d_gene: TRBD2
CDR3aa: CASSLEGQTKNIQYF; CDR3nt: TGTGCCAGCAGCTTAGAGGGACAGACCAAAAACATTCAGTACTTC; v_gene: TRBV7-2; j_gene: TRBJ2-4; abundance: .; d_gene: TRBD1
CDR3aa: CASSLIGGNTEAFF; CDR3nt: TGTGCCAGCAGCTTGATCGGGGGGAACACTGAAGCTTTCTTT; v_gene: TRBV5-5; j_gene: TRBJ1-1; abundance: many; d_gene: .
CDR3aa: CASTPGTGFPGNTIYF; CDR3nt: TGTGCCAGTACACCCGGGACAGGTTTCCCCGGGAACACCATATATTTT; v_gene: TRBV19; j_gene: TRBJ1-3; abundance: once; d_gene: TRBD1
CDR3aa: CATSDPLGNTIYF; CDR3nt: TGTGCCACCAGTGATCCCTTAGGAAACACCATATATTTT; v_gene: TRBV24-1; j_gene: TRBJ1-3; abundance: .; d_gene: .
CDR3aa: CASSLEHYEQYF; CDR3nt: TGTGCCAGCAGCTTGGAGCACTACGAGCAGTACTTC; v_gene: TRBV5-8; j_gene: TRBJ2-7; abundance: .; d_gene: .
CDR3aa: CAWGGGYTSTDTQYF; CDR3nt: TGTGCCTGGGGGGGAGGCTATACTAGCACAGATACGCAGTATTTT; v_gene: TRBV30; j_gene: TRBJ2-3; abundance: few; d_gene: .
CDR3aa: CASSRGQLLTSYEQYF; CDR3nt: TGTGCCAGCAGTAGGGGGCAACTCCTAACCTCCTACGAGCAGTACTTC; v_gene: TRBV28; j_gene: TRBJ2-7; abundance: .; d_gene: TRBD1
CDR3aa: CASSPPPWRDGNTIYF; CDR3nt: TGTGCCAGCAGTCCGCCCCCGTGGAGGGACGGAAACACCATATATTTT; v_gene: TRBV28; j_gene: TRBJ1-3; abundance: .; d_gene: .
CDR3aa: CATSRRLEQYF; CDR3nt: TGTGCCACCTCTCGGCGGCTAGAGCAGTACTTC; v_gene: TRBV2; j_gene: TRBJ2-7; abundance: .; d_gene: .
CDR3aa: CASSPSPNYGYTF; CDR3nt: TGTGCCAGCAGTCCATCCCCTAACTATGGCTACACCTTC; v_gene: TRBV27; j_gene: TRBJ1-2; abundance: .; d_gene: .
CDR3aa: CASSSVPGGGGTDTQYF; CDR3nt: TGCGCCAGCAGCTCCGTCCCAGGGGGCGGGGGCACAGATACGCAGTATTTT; v_gene: TRBV4-3; j_gene: TRBJ2-3; abundance: .; d_gene: TRBD1